Each of the 21 T cell receptor beta chains below was sequenced from the same sample in a study of blood T cell repertoires in COVID-19. The method was immunoSEQ multiplex PCR; TCRdb's version includes in-frame clones alone and lacks a portion of them. The profile shows 70,000 to 90,000 clones, almost 85% of them singletons. Sequenced: peripheral blood. These receptors were collected from a man between 45 and 60 years old with COVID-19, enrolled during active disease.

The chain carries TRBV2 and TRBJ2-2; D not certain. CDR3 length equals 13 residues. V lost 6 bases to trimming and J lost 3 bases, with 8 bases between them. The germline CDR1 and CDR2 sequences are SNHLY and FYNNEI. The CDR3 loop reads CASSYLYTGELFF. The DNA of the CDR3 is TGTGCCAGCAGCTACCTATACACCGGGGAGCTGTTTTTT.

V is TRBV9 and J is TRBJ2-5; 9 positions match TRBD2. Per the germline V gene, CDR1 is SGDLS and CDR2 is YYNGEE. CDR3 length: 16 residues. Trimming removed 4 bases from V and 0 bases from J; junction bases left unmatched: 7. This CDR3 reads CASSPGASGNQETQYF. The DNA of the CDR3 is TGTGCCAGCAGCCCGGGGGCTAGCGGGAACCAAGAGACCCAGTACTTC.

The rearrangement joins TRBV25-1 to TRBJ1-4, with D hard to call. Germline V gene data show CDR1 as MGHDK and CDR2 as SYGVNS. The CDR3 consists of 14 residues. V gave up 8 bases and J gave up 7 bases, with 17 bases separating them. The CDR3 is CASSNPVAGEKLFF. The CDR3 nucleotides are TGTGCCAGCTCCAATCCTGTAGCGGGTGAAAAACTGTTTTTT.

V gene TRBV6-5 combines with J gene TRBJ2-7, with 10 bases lining up with TRBD1. The junction had 12 bases not matched to a gene; V was cut back by 6 bases and J by 7 bases. Germline CDR1 is MNHEY and CDR2 is SVGAGI. This CDR3 contains 15 residues. DNA for the CDR3: TGTGCCAGCAGCAACCGGGACAGGGGACTCCGGGAGCAGTACTTC. This sequence encodes CASSNRDRGLREQYF.

CDR3 coding DNA: TGCAGTGCTAGCGAGACTGAAGCTTTCTTT. It codes for CSASETEAFF. The chain carries TRBV20-1 and TRBJ1-1; no reliable D call. The length of the CDR3 is 10 residues. Trimming took 3 bases from V and 5 from J, leaving 4 bases between them. Germline CDR1 DFQATT, CDR2 SNEGSKA (reference sequence).

This clone was recorded once. The V call is TRBV15, the J call TRBJ1-2; 7 positions agree with TRBD1. Germline V gives CDR1 LNHNV, CDR2 YYDKDF (reference sequence). The V gene end was trimmed by 1 base and the J gene end by 1 base; junction bases not matched to a gene: 6. CDR3 length: 16 residues. CDR3 in amino acids: CATSRAGRGDNYGYTF. Written as DNA, the CDR3 is TGTGCCACCAGCAGAGCTGGCAGGGGGGATAACTATGGCTACACCTTC.

This chain links TRBV6-6 with TRBJ2-1, with D possibly TRBD2 on 6 matching bases. V was trimmed by 5 bases and J by 3 bases, leaving 26 bases between them. Germline CDR1 is MNHNY and CDR2 is SVGAGI (reference sequence). CDR3 length: 19 residues. CDR3 DNA sequence: TGTGCCAGCAGTCCTCGGGGGAGGTCGGGAACCCCCCACTACAATGAGCAGTTCTTC. Its translation is CASSPRGRSGTPHYNEQFF.

CDR3 protein: CASSNSGSSYNEQFF. CDR3 nucleotides: TGTGCCAGCAGTAATAGCGGGAGCTCCTACAATGAGCAGTTCTTC. The chain combines TRBV28 with TRBJ2-1; the match to TRBD2 covers 9 bases. CDR3 length: 15 residues. CDR1 is MDHEN and CDR2 is SYDVKM in the germline V gene. J was trimmed by 0 bases and V by 5 bases; bases with no gene match: 2.

The V and J genes are TRBV29-1 and TRBJ1-1, with TRBD1 as a possible D gene (5 bases). This CDR3 is 13 amino acids long. Germline V CDR1 and CDR2: SQVTM, ANQGSEA. V was pared by 4 bases and J by 2 bases, with 11 bases between. The CDR3 loop is CSVVGGENTEAFF. CDR3 DNA sequence: TGCAGCGTTGTGGGAGGGGAAAACACTGAAGCTTTCTTT. The full variable domain, with the rest looked up from reference TRBV29-1 and TRBJ1-1, is SAVISQKPSRDICQRGTSLTIQCQVDSQVTMMFWYRQQPGQSLTLIATANQGSEATYESGFVIDKFPISRPNLTFSTLTVSNMSPEDSSIYLCSVVGGENTEAFFGQGTRLTVV.

The chain combines TRBV3-1 (or the pseudogene TRBV3-2) with TRBJ1-2; D ambiguous. V lost 4 bases and J 7 bases, leaving 16 bases between the germline ends. Germline V CDR1 and CDR2: LGHDT, YNNKEL (reference sequence). This CDR3 is 14 amino acids long. The DNA of the CDR3 is TGTGCCAGCAGCCTCTCTTCGAGGAGTGGTGGCTACACCTTC. Protein: CASSLSSRSGGYTF.

The chain carries TRBV7-9 and TRBJ2-7; TRBD1 is a possible D gene (6 bases). The CDR3 runs 13 residues. The germline gives CDR1 SEHNR, CDR2 FQNEAQ (reference sequence). V lost 7 bases and J 0 bases, leaving 10 bases between the germline ends. The CDR3 region is CASMAGASYEQYF. For the CDR3, the DNA is TGTGCCAGCATGGCAGGGGCCTCCTACGAGCAGTACTTC.

The rearrangement joins TRBV18 to TRBJ2-7; D may be TRBD2 (6 bases). The ends were cut back, 4 bases at V and 2 bases at J, with 21 bases in the middle. The CDR3 is made up of 17 amino acids. The germline V gene has CDR1 KGHSH and CDR2 LQKENI. The CDR3 loop reads CASSLGRDSLGTYEQYF. The CDR3 coding sequence is TGTGCCAGCTCACTGGGTAGGGACTCCCTGGGAACCTACGAGCAGTACTTC.

The chain joins TRBV4-1 to TRBJ2-7; D might be TRBD1 (5 bases). The germline V and J ends were trimmed by 0 bases and 4 bases, with 10 bases remaining between them. The length of the CDR3 is 14 residues. Germline V gene lookup returns CDR1 MGHRA and CDR2 YSYEKL. Written as DNA, the CDR3 is TGCGCCAGCAGCCAAGATTGGACACAATACGAGCAGTACTTC. Residues: CASSQDWTQYEQYF.

For the CDR3, the DNA is TGCGCCAGCAGGGACAGGAAAGTAACCTACAATGAGCAGTTCTTC. Its translation: CASRDRKVTYNEQFF. The chain joins TRBV23-1 to TRBJ2-1, with 7 bases identical to TRBD1. TRBV23-1 is an ORF for which the function is uncertain. V was pared by 6 bases and J by 2 bases, with 7 bases of the junction left unmatched. The length of the CDR3 is 15 residues.

This chain joins TRBV18 and TRBJ2-5; TRBD2 matches 7 bases. In germline, CDR1 is KGHSH, CDR2 LQKENI. This CDR3 has 14 amino acids. V lost 6 bases to trimming and J lost 7 bases; unmatched junction nucleotides: 11. CDR3 amino acids: CASSRSSGGGTQYF. The CDR3 DNA follows: TGTGCCAGCTCTAGGTCTTCGGGAGGAGGGACCCAGTACTTC.

A single count supports this clone. The chain couples TRBV7-8 to TRBJ2-7; 8 bases fit TRBD2. With 10 bases clipped from V and 0 bases from J, the junction kept 11 bases outside the gene matches. The V gene's germline CDR1 is SGHVS and CDR2 FQNEAQ. This CDR3 region has 15 residues. CDR3 nucleotides: TGTGCCACCTCCCGGGGGGGGACCACCTCCTACGAGCAGTACTTC. This translates into CATSRGGTTSYEQYF.

The CDR3 here is CASSYSTGVSGNTIYF. DNA of the CDR3: TGTGCCAGCAGTTACTCGACAGGGGTCTCTGGAAACACCATATATTTT. V usage is TRBV6-5 and J usage is TRBJ1-3; TRBD1 aligns across 8 bases. The germline CDR1 and CDR2 sequences are MNHEY and SVGAGI. The CDR3 length is 16 residues. V was pared by 0 bases and J by 0 bases, with 1 base of the junction left unmatched.

V gene TRBV9 combines with J gene TRBJ1-5; 8 nucleotides agree with TRBD1. Germline V lookup: CDR1 SGDLS, CDR2 YYNGEE. Trimming cost V 4 bases and J 3 bases; bases outside gene matches: 6. The CDR3 has 15 residues. CDR3 sequence: CASSPGQGYNQPQHF. Written as DNA, the CDR3 is TGTGCCAGCAGCCCCGGACAGGGCTACAATCAGCCCCAGCATTTT.

Details on this clone: A much bigger clone sits one base away, suggesting this may be a read error. This sequence joins TRBV4-1 and TRBJ2-6; 8 positions agree with TRBD1. Looked up from germline, CDR1 is MGHRA and CDR2 is YSYEKL. V lost 1 base and J lost 4; bases outside the gene matches: 9. The CDR3 is made up of 18 amino acids. The CDR3 reads CASSQVIQGAGGANVLTF. In nucleotides, the CDR3 is TGCGCCAGCAGCCAAGTAATCCAGGGGGCGGGCGGGGCCAACGTCCTGACTTTC.

The rearrangement uses TRBV28 and TRBJ1-4; TRBD1 aligns across 8 bases. Germline lookup yields CDR1 MDHEN and CDR2 SYDVKM. The CDR3 has 14 amino acids. Unmatched junction bases numbered 6, after V lost 6 bases and J lost 6 bases. DNA for the CDR3: TGTGCCAGCAGGGCAGGGGGCGCCGATGAAAAACTGTTTTTT. As protein: CASRAGGADEKLFF.

The chain employs TRBV4-3 and TRBJ2-1, with D possibly being TRBD2 (6 bases). CDR1 is LGHNA, CDR2 YSLEER, per germline. The CDR3 runs 17 residues. Trimming took off 0 bases at V and 0 bases at J, with 12 bases between the two ends. CDR3: CASSQDGRGSSYNEQFF. The CDR3 bases are TGCGCCAGCAGCCAAGATGGACGGGGGAGCTCCTACAATGAGCAGTTCTTC.